Described below is a single T cell receptor (beta chain) sequence and its context. The sample is drawn from a study of patients and donors after allogeneic stem cell transplantation. TCRdb re-analysed the RT-PCR reads in MiXCR, keeping a single row per CDR3 protein. The repertoire consists of over 130,000 distinct CDR3 sequences, with approximately 35% occurring once and the leading ten covering approximately 50%. In germline, CDR1 is MNHNY, CDR2 SVGAGI (reference sequence). The length of the CDR3 is 16 residues. Trimming pared 5 bases from V and 0 bases from J, leaving 14 bases between. This receptor was taken from a human donor who was either an allogeneic HSCT recipient or a stem cell or donor lymphocyte infusion donor (not recorded which). It is not recorded whose cells these are; they may come from a transplant donor. This chain uses TRBV6-6 with TRBJ1-3, with D possibly being TRBD1 (6 bases). The sequencing sample was made of blood, either unsorted or a sorted T cell fraction (not recorded which). DNA of the CDR3: TGTGCCAGCAGTCCGCCGGGGGGGGCCTCTGGAAACACCATATATTTT. It specifies CASSPPGGASGNTIYF.